The 29 T cell receptor beta chains below come from one sample, sequenced in a study of blood T cell repertoires in COVID-19. Produced via immunoSEQ multiplex PCR; TCRdb's table is partial and in-frame only. The table lists 250,000 to 350,000 clones, about 88% of them singletons. Sequenced sample: peripheral blood. The receptor source for this set is a woman in her twenties or thirties with COVID-19, enrolled during active disease.

The gene calls are TRBV2 and TRBJ1-1, with TRBD1 as a possible D gene (5 bases). Trimming shortened V by 4 bases and J by 1 base, and 19 bases separated the two germline ends. Germline lookup yields CDR1 SNHLY and CDR2 FYNNEI. CDR3 size: 17 residues. The CDR3 here is CASSGVSGGRTNTEAFF. Here the CDR3 DNA reads TGTGCCAGCAGTGGAGTATCCGGGGGGAGGACGAACACTGAAGCTTTCTTT.

This clone was detected once. The V call is TRBV30, the J call TRBJ2-5, with a possible D match to TRBD1 (5 bases). V was clipped by 2 bases and J by 5 bases, with 15 bases between them. This CDR3 spans 14 amino acids. From germline, CDR1 is GTSNPN and CDR2 SVGIG (reference sequence). CDR3 residues: CAWSLTGNTETQYF. CDR3 nucleotides: TGTGCCTGGAGTTTAACAGGCAATACGGAGACCCAGTACTTC.

The V gene is TRBV11-3, the J gene TRBJ2-3, with D hard to call. CDR3 length equals 13 residues. Trimming took 1 base from V and 10 from J, leaving 12 bases between them. Germline V gene sequence: CDR1 SGHNT, CDR2 YENEEA. The DNA of the CDR3 is TGTGCCAGCAGCTTAGGTGTTGTGGGCCCGCAGTATTTT. Translating gives CASSLGVVGPQYF.

The CDR3 region is CASSPTLLAGGSPGEQYF. For the CDR3, the DNA is TGCGCCAGCAGCCCGACCCTACTAGCGGGAGGGAGTCCTGGCGAGCAGTACTTC. The chain carries TRBV5-1 and TRBJ2-7, with 13 bases fitting TRBD2. V lost 4 bases to trimming and J lost 6 bases; unmatched junction nucleotides: 16. Germline assignment: CDR1 SGHRS and CDR2 YFSETQ. This CDR3 is built from 18 residues.

V gene TRBV12-5 combines with J gene TRBJ2-2; TRBD2 matches at 11 bases. CDR3 length equals 15 residues. Trimming removed 3 bases from V and 6 bases from J; junction bases left unmatched: 3. Germline values: CDR1 LGHNT, CDR2 FRNRAP. The CDR3 protein is CASGFLAGGAGELFF. CDR3 coding DNA: TGTGCTAGTGGTTTCTTAGCGGGAGGGGCCGGGGAGCTGTTTTTT.

This rearrangement joins TRBV3-1 (or the pseudogene TRBV3-2) to TRBJ2-7, with TRBD2 matching over 7 bases. The CDR3 runs 17 residues. V was pared by 4 bases and J by 0 bases, with 12 bases of the junction left unmatched. CDR1 LGHDT and CDR2 YNNKEL come from the germline V gene (reference sequence). The CDR3 sequence is CASSPYLSGPSSYEQYF. The CDR3 DNA reads TGTGCCAGCAGCCCATACCTTAGCGGGCCTAGCTCCTACGAGCAGTACTTC.

The chain couples TRBV30 to TRBJ2-7; D unclear. In germline, CDR1 is GTSNPN, CDR2 SVGIG (reference sequence). Trimming removed 2 bases at V and 6 bases at J, with 14 bases between. CDR3 length: 13 residues. The chain's CDR3 is CAWSPLETGEQYF. CDR3 DNA: TGTGCCTGGAGTCCACTCGAGACGGGCGAGCAGTACTTC.

This clone turned up a few times. The V gene is TRBV7-9, the J gene TRBJ1-6; TRBD1 is a possible D gene (6 bases). The V gene's germline CDR1 is SEHNR and CDR2 FQNEAQ (reference sequence). The CDR3 loop spans 17 amino acids. Trimming left V 1 base short and J 7 bases short, with 17 bases between. In DNA, the CDR3 is TGTGCCAGCAGCTTAGTTCCCCCGGACAGAGCGAATTCACCCCTCCACTTT. It yields the protein CASSLVPPDRANSPLHF.

This sequence joins TRBV28 and TRBJ1-5; 7 bases fit TRBD1. CDR1 is MDHEN and CDR2 is SYDVKM in the germline V gene. Trimming at V came to 3 bases and at J to 4 bases, leaving 9 bases not matched to a gene. CDR3 length: 16 amino acids. CDR3 residues: CASSFVGTVLNQPQHF. CDR3 DNA: TGTGCCAGCAGTTTTGTTGGGACAGTGCTTAATCAGCCCCAGCATTTT.

The chain links TRBV18 to TRBJ2-2; no reliable D call. V lost 3 bases, J lost 8 bases, and 10 bases lay in between. This CDR3 has 13 residues. CDR1 and CDR2 (germline): KGHSH, LQKENI. CDR3 nucleotides: TGTGCCAGCTCACCTGGTGAGGAAGGGGAGCTGTTTTTT. It codes for CASSPGEEGELFF.

The rearrangement links TRBV27 to TRBJ1-4; maybe TRBD1 (5 bases). The CDR3 is 15 amino acids. V dropped 6 bases and J dropped 5 bases, with 16 bases sitting between them. From germline, CDR1 is MNHEY and CDR2 SMNVEV (reference sequence). The CDR3 loop reads CASRPAGYSNEKLFF. CDR3 coding DNA: TGTGCCAGCAGGCCGGCAGGGTATTCAAATGAAAAACTGTTTTTT.

For the CDR3, the DNA is TGCGCCAGCAGCCACCTTAGGGGGGAGACCCAGTACTTC. As protein: CASSHLRGETQYF. This chain joins TRBV4-1 and TRBJ2-5; possible D gene TRBD1, 6 bases. The CDR3 totals 13 residues. Per germline, CDR1 MGHRA and CDR2 YSYEKL. With 3 bases removed from V and 5 bases from J, the gap between germline ends came to 10 bases.

The chain carries TRBV2 and TRBJ1-5, with 11 bases aligning to TRBD1. The trim removed 6 bases at V and 1 base at J, leaving 5 bases unmatched. The germline V gene has CDR1 SNHLY and CDR2 FYNNEI. CDR3 size: 16 residues. The CDR3 spells CASSRTGGESNQPQHF. CDR3 sequence (DNA): TGTGCCAGCAGCAGGACAGGGGGCGAGAGCAATCAGCCCCAGCATTTT.

The count of this clone is one. The chain carries TRBV5-4 and TRBJ1-2; D unresolved. V was pared by 3 bases and J by 1 base, with 16 bases between. Per the germline V gene, CDR1 is SGHNT and CDR2 is YYREEE (reference sequence). The CDR3 has 16 amino acids. In DNA, the CDR3 is TGTGCCAGCAGCTCAGGAACTGAGGGATATAACTATGGCTACACCTTC. The encoded protein is CASSSGTEGYNYGYTF.

This clone occurred once. The chain is built from TRBV11-2 and TRBJ2-7; D uncertain. Germline CDR1 and CDR2: SGHAT and FQNNGV. CDR3 length: 16 amino acids. Trimming pared 1 base from V and 0 bases from J, leaving 13 bases between. CDR3 sequence (DNA): TGTGCCAGCAGCTTAGTGGCAGATCCTAGCTCCTACGAGCAGTACTTC. This encodes CASSLVADPSSYEQYF.

V gene TRBV6-6 combines with J gene TRBJ2-5; TRBD2 might be the D (6 bases). V shed 7 bases and J shed 5 bases, with 17 bases lying between them. Germline CDR1 is MNHNY and CDR2 is SVGAGI (reference sequence). The CDR3 is made up of 14 amino acids. This CDR3 is CASKPGGTRETQYF. The CDR3 DNA reads TGTGCCAGCAAACCCGGGGGTACCCGGGAGACCCAGTACTTC.

The V gene is TRBV11-2, the J gene TRBJ1-4, with D possibly matching TRBD1 (5 bases). Germline V gene data show CDR1 as SGHAT and CDR2 as FQNNGV. The CDR3 runs to 15 residues. Trimming cost V 4 bases and J 6 bases, with 15 bases left between them. The CDR3 sequence: CASSSDGTWDEKLFF. CDR3 DNA sequence: TGTGCCAGCAGCTCCGACGGGACTTGGGATGAAAAACTGTTTTTT.

The V gene is TRBV5-1, the J gene TRBJ2-2, with TRBD2 matching 10 bases. Germline loops: CDR1 SGHRS, CDR2 YFSETQ. J gave up 8 bases and V 1 base, and 8 bases lay outside the gene matches. The CDR3 covers 16 residues. CDR3 nucleotide sequence: TGCGCCAGCAGCTTGACGCTAGCGGGAGTTGAAGGGGAGCTGTTTTTT. Its protein product is CASSLTLAGVEGELFF.

This rearrangement joins TRBV5-5 to TRBJ1-4; possibly TRBD1 for D (6 bases). CDR1 and CDR2 (germline): SGHKS, YYEKEE (reference sequence). V was trimmed by 2 bases and J by 8 bases, leaving 16 bases between them. The CDR3 totals 15 residues. The CDR3 region has the DNA TGTGCCAGCAGCTTATGGGGGGGCGTAACGGAAAAACTGTTTTTT. Translating gives CASSLWGGVTEKLFF.

The genes are TRBV7-2 and TRBJ1-2, with 7 positions matching TRBD1. Trimming removed 5 bases from V and 5 bases from J; junction bases left unmatched: 14. This CDR3 has 16 residues. Germline V lookup: CDR1 SGHTA, CDR2 FQGNSA. Here the CDR3 DNA reads TGTGCCAGCAGCCCTGGGGTCGACAGGGTCCTATATGGCTACACCTTC. Encoded protein: CASSPGVDRVLYGYTF.

This sequence joins TRBV28 and TRBJ1-4; TRBD1 might be the D (6 bases). In germline, CDR1 is MDHEN, CDR2 SYDVKM. Trimming left V 6 bases short and J 3 bases short, with 11 bases between. The CDR3 runs to 14 residues. The CDR3 region is CASSPGTPNEKLFF. The CDR3 coding sequence is TGTGCCAGCAGCCCGGGGACACCTAATGAAAAACTGTTTTTT.

The chain is built from TRBV27 and TRBJ2-7; TRBD1 is a possible D gene (6 bases). Trimming stripped 5 bases from V and 7 bases from J, with 18 bases between. Germline lookup yields CDR1 MNHEY and CDR2 SMNVEV (reference sequence). This CDR3 spans 14 amino acids. CDR3 sequence: CASSPNRASGEQYF. In DNA form, the CDR3 reads TGTGCCAGCAGTCCGAACAGGGCCTCGGGGGAGCAGTACTTC.

The CDR3 region has the DNA TGTGCCAGCAGCCGAGGGTCGGGAGGGCTTAACGAGCAGTACTTC. Protein sequence: CASSRGSGGLNEQYF. The J gene is TRBJ2-7, the V gene TRBV5-5, with 8 bases fitting TRBD2. The germline gives CDR1 SGHKS, CDR2 YYEKEE (reference sequence). This CDR3 has 15 residues. With 4 bases clipped from V and 5 bases from J, the junction kept 11 bases outside the gene matches.

This clone occurred once. This chain uses TRBV27 with TRBJ1-5; D gene uncertain. There are 13 residues in the CDR3. Trimming took off 4 bases at V and 1 base at J, with 5 bases between the two ends. CDR1 and CDR2 from the germline V gene are MNHEY and SMNVEV (reference sequence). The CDR3 sequence is CASSSQSNQPQHF. CDR3 sequence (DNA): TGTGCCAGCAGTTCCCAAAGCAATCAGCCCCAGCATTTT.

The chain is built from TRBV6-6 and TRBJ1-3; 9 bases fit TRBD1. The V gene's germline CDR1 is MNHNY and CDR2 SVGAGI (reference sequence). This CDR3 comprises 15 residues. J was trimmed by 2 bases and V by 5 bases; bases with no gene match: 4. The CDR3 coding sequence is TGTGCCAGCAGTACCACAGGGGGCACTGGAAACACCATATATTTT. As protein: CASSTTGGTGNTIYF.

The V gene is TRBV2, the J gene TRBJ2-3; 7 nucleotides agree with TRBD1. Germline lookup yields CDR1 SNHLY and CDR2 FYNNEI. J gave up 2 bases and V 6 bases, and 11 bases lay outside the gene matches. The CDR3 sequence is 16 residues long. CDR3 nucleotide sequence: TGTGCCAGCAGGGCCCGGGACAGAAGATTCACAGATACGCAGTATTTT. Translation gives CASRARDRRFTDTQYF.

The gene calls are TRBV7-2 and TRBJ2-1; 7 nucleotides agree with TRBD1. In germline, CDR1 is SGHTA, CDR2 FQGNSA. The CDR3 has 16 residues. V gave up 2 bases and J gave up 4 bases; unmatched junction bases: 8. In DNA, the CDR3 is TGTGCCAGCAGCTTACAGGGGGAGAACCCATACAATGAGCAGTTCTTC. It translates to CASSLQGENPYNEQFF.

This clone occurred once. This chain joins TRBV14 and TRBJ2-2; D gene ambiguous. This CDR3 contains 14 residues. Trimming pared 2 bases from V and 2 bases from J, leaving 6 bases between. Germline CDR1 reads SGHDN; CDR2 reads FVKESK. The CDR3 reads CASSQLDNTGELFF. The CDR3 DNA follows: TGTGCCAGCAGCCAATTAGATAACACCGGGGAGCTGTTTTTT.

CDR3 protein: CASSFSGENYGYTF. The CDR3, as DNA: TGCGCCAGCAGCTTCTCAGGGGAGAACTATGGCTACACCTTC. This chain uses TRBV5-1 with TRBJ1-2, with D possibly being TRBD1 (6 bases). The ends were cut back, 2 bases at V and 2 bases at J, with 10 bases in the middle. There are 14 residues in the CDR3. Germline V gene data show CDR1 as SGHRS and CDR2 as YFSETQ.